The sample holds many counts of the clone carrying this T cell receptor (beta chain). The data stem from a study of T cells in Graves' hyperthyroidism and ophthalmopathy. CDR1 is DFQATT, CDR2 SNEGSKA, per germline (reference sequence). The CDR3 is 14 amino acids. The germline V and J ends were trimmed by 5 bases and 4 bases, with 15 bases remaining between them. TCR beta CDR3 sequences were amplified from RNA transcripts. The TCR CDR3 first-round RT-PCR relied on the HTBI primer set. From the multiplex PCR reads, TCRdb called clonotypes with MiXCR, one entry per CDR3 protein. The data contain about 400,000 distinct CDR3 sequences, roughly 13% of them seen just once; the ten biggest clones take up approximately 5.3%.

The material sequenced was blood. The chain joins TRBV20-1 to TRBJ2-1; no firm D call. The sequence was obtained from a woman aged 18-29 years with Graves' hyperthyroidism. This CDR3 is CSAVVPRMYNEQFF. CDR3 coding DNA: TGCAGTGCTGTTGTCCCGCGAATGTACAATGAGCAGTTCTTC.